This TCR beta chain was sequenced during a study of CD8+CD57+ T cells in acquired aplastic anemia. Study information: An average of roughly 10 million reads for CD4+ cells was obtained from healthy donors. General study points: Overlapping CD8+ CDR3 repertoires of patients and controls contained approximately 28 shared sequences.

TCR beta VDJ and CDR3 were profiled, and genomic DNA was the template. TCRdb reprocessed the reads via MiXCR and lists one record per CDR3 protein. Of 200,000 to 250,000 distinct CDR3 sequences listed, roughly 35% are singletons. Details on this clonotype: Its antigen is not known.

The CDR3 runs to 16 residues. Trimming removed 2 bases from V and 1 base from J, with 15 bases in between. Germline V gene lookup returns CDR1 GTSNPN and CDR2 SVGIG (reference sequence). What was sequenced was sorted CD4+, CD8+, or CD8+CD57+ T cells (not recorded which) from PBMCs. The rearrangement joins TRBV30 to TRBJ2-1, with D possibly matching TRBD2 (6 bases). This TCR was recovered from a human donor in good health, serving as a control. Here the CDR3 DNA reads TGTGCCTGGAGTTCCGGGAGTTTGAGTTCCTACAATGAGCAGTTCTTC. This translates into CAWSSGSLSSYNEQFF. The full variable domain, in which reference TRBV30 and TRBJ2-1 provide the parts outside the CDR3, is SQTIHQWPATLVQPVGSPLSLECTVEGTSNPNLYWYRQAAGRGLQLLFYSVGIGQISSEVPQNLSASRPQDRQFILSSKKLLLSDSGFYLCAWSSGSLSSYNEQFFGPGTRLTVL.